The 15 T cell receptor beta chains below were found in one sample sequenced in a study of beta chain features in type 1 diabetes. Expressed TCRB transcripts got sequenced, as all isolated RNA was reverse transcribed. Data came from immunoSEQ multiplex PCR; TCRdb stores just in-frame clones and leaves some out. This table has 300,000 to 450,000 clones, around 12% appearing once. Sequencing input: naive CD4+ T cells from blood. Source of these receptors: a man aged 18 to 29 in good health.

This chain links TRBV7-9 with TRBJ2-7; 7 bases line up with TRBD1. Germline CDR1 and CDR2: SEHNR and FQNEAQ (reference sequence). The V gene end was trimmed by 6 bases and the J gene end by 2 bases; junction bases not matched to a gene: 10. The CDR3 contains 15 residues. CDR3 bases: TGTGCCAGCAGTCTAAAACAGGGGCCGACCTACGAGCAGTACTTC. Its protein is CASSLKQGPTYEQYF.

The chain couples TRBV30 to TRBJ2-7, with 7 bases fitting TRBD2. The junction had 5 bases not matched to a gene; V was cut back by 2 bases and J by 4 bases. The germline V gene encodes CDR1 GTSNPN and CDR2 SVGIG (reference sequence). The CDR3 spans 13 residues. The CDR3 DNA is TGTGCCTGGAGTCCCCAGCGGGGTTACGAGCAGTACTTC. Its translation: CAWSPQRGYEQYF.

J is TRBJ2-2 and V is TRBV7-3; a possible D gene is TRBD2 (7 bases). CDR3 length: 16 amino acids. Germline CDR1 is SGHTA and CDR2 is FQGTGA. V dropped 5 bases and J dropped 3 bases, with 16 bases sitting between them. In DNA form, the CDR3 reads TGTGCCAGCAGCGCGCGAGGGGGGGATGACACCGGGGAGCTGTTTTTT. It translates to CASSARGGDDTGELFF.

V is TRBV28 and J is TRBJ2-1; possibly TRBD2 for D (7 bases). Trimming stripped 8 bases from V and 7 bases from J, with 18 bases between. Germline CDR1 reads MDHEN; CDR2 reads SYDVKM. The CDR3 runs to 14 residues. The CDR3 nucleotides read TGTGCCAGCCGATTTTATGGGGGGGCAAATGAGCAGTTCTTC. Its translation: CASRFYGGANEQFF.

The V and J genes are TRBV7-9 and TRBJ2-2; D gene ambiguous. The CDR3 has 16 residues. V shed 8 bases and J shed 0 bases, with 16 bases lying between them. Germline V lookup: CDR1 SEHNR, CDR2 FQNEAQ (reference sequence). The CDR3 DNA is TGTGCCAGCCGTAAGACCCCCCGGGCGAACACCGGGGAGCTGTTTTTT. Residues: CASRKTPRANTGELFF.

V usage is TRBV9 and J usage is TRBJ1-1; maybe TRBD1 (5 bases). Trimming pared 5 bases from V and 5 bases from J, leaving 19 bases between. Germline V gives CDR1 SGDLS, CDR2 YYNGEE. This CDR3 is built from 15 residues. CDR3 nucleotides: TGTGCCAGCAGGGACCTCAGTGTGGGGCAGACTGAAGCTTTCTTT. Amino acid sequence: CASRDLSVGQTEAFF.

This clone came up a few times. This rearrangement joins TRBV5-6 to TRBJ2-5; 9 bases map to TRBD1. Germline-derived CDR1 and CDR2 are SGHDT and YYEEEE. V trimming: 4 bases; J trimming: 0 bases; junction bases outside the gene matches: 7. There are 16 residues in the CDR3. CDR3 coding DNA: TGTGCCAGCAGCCCTCGGGACAGGGCGCACCAAGAGACCCAGTACTTC. Amino acids: CASSPRDRAHQETQYF.

The chain employs TRBV19 and TRBJ1-2, with D possibly TRBD1 on 5 matching bases. Germline loops: CDR1 LNHDA, CDR2 SQIVND (reference sequence). CDR3 length: 12 residues. V dropped 7 bases and J dropped 2 bases, with 8 bases sitting between them. The CDR3 protein is CASNRGNYGYTF. In DNA, the CDR3 is TGTGCCAGTAATCGGGGGAACTATGGCTACACCTTC.

The V and J genes are TRBV7-2 and TRBJ1-1, with D hard to call. V lost 5 bases and J 0 bases, leaving 13 bases between the germline ends. This CDR3 contains 15 residues. From germline, CDR1 is SGHTA and CDR2 FQGNSA. The CDR3 is CASSGSARMNTEAFF. The CDR3, as DNA: TGTGCCAGCAGCGGGTCGGCTAGAATGAACACTGAAGCTTTCTTT. Full variable domain (rest looked up from reference TRBV7-2 and TRBJ1-1): GAGVSQSPSNKVTEKGKDVELRCDPISGHTALYWYRQSLGQGLEFLIYFQGNSAPDKSGLPSDRFSAERTGGSVSTLTIQRTQQEDSAVYLCASSGSARMNTEAFFGQGTRLTVV.

Only a few counts were recorded for this clone. V and J are TRBV6-6 and TRBJ1-5; D gene unclear. Deletions cut 8 bases from V and 1 base from J, with 6 bases between. CDR1 MNHNY and CDR2 SVGAGI come from the germline V gene (reference sequence). The CDR3 runs 12 residues. The CDR3 nucleotides read TGTGCCAGCGGAGGGAGCAATCAGCCCCAGCATTTT. Residues: CASGGSNQPQHF.

This clone has just a few counts. The CDR3 here is CASSLVGTGDIEQFF. In DNA, the CDR3 is TGTGCCAGCAGCTTAGTGGGGACAGGGGATATTGAGCAGTTCTTC. This sequence joins TRBV7-8 and TRBJ2-1, with 10 bases lining up with TRBD1. Germline V gene data show CDR1 as SGHVS and CDR2 as FQNEAQ. The CDR3 runs to 15 residues. Trimming at V came to 1 base and at J to 9 bases, leaving 6 bases not matched to a gene.

This clone was recorded a few times. This rearrangement joins TRBV19 to TRBJ2-7; 8 bases are a match to TRBD1. CDR3 length: 15 residues. J was trimmed by 0 bases and V by 5 bases; bases with no gene match: 6. Germline V gene lookup returns CDR1 LNHDA and CDR2 SQIVND (reference sequence). DNA of the CDR3: TGTGCCAGTAGTTTGCGACAGGGGAGCTCCTACGAGCAGTACTTC. It is translated as CASSLRQGSSYEQYF.

The sample holds a few counts of this clone. The rearrangement links TRBV11-1 to TRBJ2-1, with D possibly matching TRBD2 (5 bases). Trimming stripped 0 bases from V and 7 bases from J, with 13 bases between. Looked up from germline, CDR1 is SGHAT and CDR2 is FQDESV (reference sequence). The CDR3 spans 15 residues. The CDR3 nucleotides read TGTGCCAGCAGCTTAGCCGGGAACCTCGGGAATGAGCAGTTCTTC. Translation: CASSLAGNLGNEQFF.

This clone turned up a few times. This chain connects TRBV29-1 to TRBJ2-1; 8 bases align to TRBD2. Germline V gives CDR1 SQVTM, CDR2 ANQGSEA. V gave up 1 base and J gave up 2 bases; unmatched junction bases: 1. This CDR3 has 14 amino acids. The CDR3 DNA reads as TGCAGCGTTGAAGGTAGCGGGGCCTACAATGAGCAGTTCTTC. Amino acid sequence: CSVEGSGAYNEQFF.

This sequence joins TRBV14 and TRBJ1-2; TRBD1 might be the D (6 bases). CDR3 length: 14 amino acids. Germline V gene sequence: CDR1 SGHDN, CDR2 FVKESK. The ends were cut back, 4 bases at V and 8 bases at J, with 17 bases in the middle. CDR3 DNA sequence: TGTGCCAGCAGCCCACTTACGACAGGTCCAGGCTACACCTTC. This translates into CASSPLTTGPGYTF.